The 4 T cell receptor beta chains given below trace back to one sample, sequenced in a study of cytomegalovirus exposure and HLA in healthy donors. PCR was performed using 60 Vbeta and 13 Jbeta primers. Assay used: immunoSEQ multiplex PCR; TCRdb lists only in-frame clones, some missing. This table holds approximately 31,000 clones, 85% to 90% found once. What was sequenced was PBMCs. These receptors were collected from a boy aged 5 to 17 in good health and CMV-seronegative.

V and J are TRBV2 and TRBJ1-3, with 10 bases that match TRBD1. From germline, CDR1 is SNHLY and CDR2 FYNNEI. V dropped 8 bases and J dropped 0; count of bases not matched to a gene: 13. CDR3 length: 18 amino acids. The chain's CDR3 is CASAGGGTGVRSGNTIYF. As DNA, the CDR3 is TGTGCCAGCGCCGGGGGGGGGACAGGGGTCCGCTCTGGAAACACCATATATTTT.

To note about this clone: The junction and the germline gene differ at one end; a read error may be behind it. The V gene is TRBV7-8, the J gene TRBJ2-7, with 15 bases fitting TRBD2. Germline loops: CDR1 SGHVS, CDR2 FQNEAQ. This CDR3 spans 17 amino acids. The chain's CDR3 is CASNLGTSGGSTYEQYF. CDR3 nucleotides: TGTGCCAGCAACTTAGGGACTAGCGGGGGGTCTACCTACGAGCAGTACTTC.

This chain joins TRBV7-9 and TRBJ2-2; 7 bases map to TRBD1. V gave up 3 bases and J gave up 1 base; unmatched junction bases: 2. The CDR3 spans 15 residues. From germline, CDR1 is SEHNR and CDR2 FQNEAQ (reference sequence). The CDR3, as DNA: TGTGCCAGCAGCTTTTGGACAGGGAACACCGGGGAGCTGTTTTTT. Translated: CASSFWTGNTGELFF.

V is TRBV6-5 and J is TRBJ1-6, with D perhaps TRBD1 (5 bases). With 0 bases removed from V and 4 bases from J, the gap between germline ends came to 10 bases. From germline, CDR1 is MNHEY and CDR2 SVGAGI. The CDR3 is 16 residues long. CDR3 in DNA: TGTGCCAGCAGTTACTCGCAGGGTAGTTATAATTCACCCCTCCACTTT. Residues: CASSYSQGSYNSPLHF.